This TCR beta chain was identified in a study of PD-L1 blockade in urothelial cancer. As for the study in general: Patients' atezolizumab regimen, 1,200 mg intravenously every 3 weeks, began in the mid-2010s. Chemotherapy regimens numbering 0 to 3 had been given to patients. Among blood samples, the median T cell count was some 140,000. Study-level findings and limits: Durable-benefit patients had greater expansion of tumor-associated blood clones at 3 weeks.

A note on this clone: Its antigen remains unknown.

V lost 10 bases, J lost 1 base, and 13 bases lay in between. This CDR3 comprises 13 residues. From germline, CDR1 is SNHLY and CDR2 FYNNEI. Some clones are missing from TCRdb's copy, which holds only in-frame ones; the method was immunoSEQ multiplex PCR. The data show 100,000 or so clones, with approximately 85% seen just once and approximately 2.4% held by the top ten. The source of this sequence is a man aged 45-65 years with urothelial cancer. The J gene is TRBJ1-1, the V gene TRBV2; D is possibly TRBD1 (6 bases). This material consisted of PBMCs, taken around atezolizumab (anti-PD-L1) treatment. CDR3 DNA: TGTGCCACCCTGGGACACCCGAACACTGAAGCTTTCTTT. Translating it yields CATLGHPNTEAFF.